This passage covers 22 T cell receptor beta chains from one sample sequenced in a study of Graves' ophthalmopathy and Graves' hyperthyroidism (dated by TCRdb to between 2018 and 2020). Sequencing was carried out with an Illumina HiSeq 2000. For repertoire sequencing, the TCR beta CDR3 regions were amplified from RNA transcripts. The first round of RT-PCR was done with HTBI primers and the Qiagen OneStep RT-PCR kit, and was followed by a second round of multiplex PCR, then size selection and purification. TCRdb trimmed public reads at Q25 via fastp, called clones via MiXCR and kept in-frame beta chains. Rows merge per CDR3 protein into single entries with the most common DNA and genes. The sample table shows 300,000 or so distinct CDR3 sequences, and 17% are seen once. The ten largest clones capture more than 9% of the sample. The sample consisted of peripheral blood. The receptors were sampled from an adult man with Graves' ophthalmopathy.

This clonotype was detected ten times or more. The chain employs TRBV5-1 and TRBJ2-6, with 7 bases matching TRBD2. V dropped 4 bases and J dropped 2; count of bases not matched to a gene: 12. The CDR3 runs to 18 residues. Germline assignment: CDR1 SGHRS and CDR2 YFSETQ. The CDR3 DNA reads as TGCGCCAGCAGCCTCGGTCTGATGGGGGGGACTGGGGCCAACGTCCTGACTTTC. Translated, it gives CASSLGLMGGTGANVLTF.

This clonotype appeared many times. The V and J genes are TRBV9 and TRBJ1-6; no reliable D call. Germline CDR1 reads SGDLS; CDR2 reads YYNGEE. V dropped 2 bases and J dropped 3 bases, with 9 bases sitting between them. This CDR3 has 15 amino acids. Here the CDR3 DNA reads TGTGCCAGCAGCGTGAATGCCCTCTATAATTCACCCCTCCACTTT. Its translation is CASSVNALYNSPLHF.

There are many counts of this clonotype. This sequence joins TRBV11-1 and TRBJ2-5, with TRBD1 matching over 8 bases. V was clipped by 3 bases and J by 8 bases; unmatched bases: 5. The CDR3 extends over 13 amino acids. Per the germline V gene, CDR1 is SGHAT and CDR2 is FQDESV (reference sequence). The CDR3 here is CASSFRGQATQYF. Here the CDR3 DNA reads TGTGCCAGCAGCTTCCGGGGACAGGCAACCCAGTACTTC.

The table lists this clonotype with many counts. The rearrangement links TRBV27 to TRBJ1-2; D unclear. Germline CDR1 is MNHEY and CDR2 is SMNVEV (reference sequence). The germline V and J ends were trimmed by 2 bases and 4 bases, with 8 bases remaining between them. This CDR3 has 13 amino acids. CDR3 bases: TGTGCCAGCAGTTTAGCTGCCGGCTATGGCTACACCTTC. Amino acids: CASSLAAGYGYTF.

The table lists this clonotype with many counts. The chain links TRBV5-1 to TRBJ1-1; D gene uncertain. Germline V gene sequence: CDR1 SGHRS, CDR2 YFSETQ. This CDR3 is built from 14 residues. Trimming pared 0 bases from V and 3 bases from J, leaving 9 bases between. CDR3 in DNA: TGCGCCAGCAGCTTGGATAGGGCGGACACTGAAGCTTTCTTT. It yields the protein CASSLDRADTEAFF.

As for this clonotype: Sequence at one end of the junction differs from germline and may be a read error. V is TRBV10-3 and J is TRBJ2-7; D may match TRBD1 or TRBD2 (5 bases each). Germline CDR1 is ENHRY and CDR2 is SYGVKD. The CDR3 loop spans 16 amino acids. CDR3 coding DNA: TGTGCCATCAGTGATGACAGATGGAGAGGGTCCTACGAGCAGTCCTTC. It specifies CAISDDRWRGSYEQSF.

This clonotype was counted ten times or more. The chain recombines TRBV19 with TRBJ1-1; D call uncertain. Trimming took 3 bases from V and 1 from J, leaving 12 bases between them. This CDR3 spans 15 amino acids. Germline CDR1 and CDR2: LNHDA and SQIVND (reference sequence). DNA for the CDR3: TGTGCCAGTAGTATTCAGGTCGGCGGGAACACTGAAGCTTTCTTT. This sequence encodes CASSIQVGGNTEAFF. The full variable domain, with the rest looked up from reference TRBV19 and TRBJ1-1, is DGGITQSPKYLFRKEGQNVTLSCEQNLNHDAMYWYRQDPGQGLRLIYYSQIVNDFQKGDIAEGYSVSREKKESFPLTVTSAQKNPTAFYLCASSIQVGGNTEAFFGQGTRLTVV.

At least ten counts were recorded for this clonotype. This rearrangement joins TRBV30 to TRBJ1-2; D not resolved. The CDR3 extends over 15 amino acids. CDR1 GTSNPN and CDR2 SVGIG come from the germline V gene (reference sequence). The ends were cut back, 1 base at V and 4 bases at J, with 16 bases in the middle. The CDR3 here is CAWSAGIGYIYGYTF. The CDR3 DNA follows: TGTGCCTGGAGTGCTGGCATCGGCTACATCTATGGCTACACCTTC.

This clonotype occurred many times. This chain joins TRBV20-1 and TRBJ2-5, with D uncertain. The V gene's germline CDR1 is DFQATT and CDR2 SNEGSKA (reference sequence). The V gene lost 0 bases and the J gene lost 4 bases, with 9 bases spanning the gap. The CDR3 has 13 amino acids. The CDR3 sequence: CSARDLVSETQYF. The CDR3 coding sequence is TGCAGTGCTAGAGATTTAGTTTCAGAGACCCAGTACTTC.

This clonotype was detected ten times or more. This rearrangement joins TRBV10-2 to TRBJ2-7, with D hard to call. CDR1 and CDR2 (germline): WSHSY, SAAADI. The CDR3 has 12 residues. V was pared by 3 bases and J by 1 base, with 4 bases between. In nucleotides, the CDR3 is TGCGCCAGCAGTGACCGGTCCTACGAGCAGTACTTC. It translates to CASSDRSYEQYF.

This clonotype has ten or more counts. The V gene is TRBV28, the J gene TRBJ1-1; 7 bases fit TRBD1. Germline V gives CDR1 MDHEN, CDR2 SYDVKM. J lost 3 bases, V lost 5 bases, and 12 bases had no gene match. The CDR3 runs to 16 residues. The CDR3 nucleotides are TGTGCCAGCAGTCCCCGGACAGGTTCGGCTGACACTGAAGCTTTCTTT. Translated: CASSPRTGSADTEAFF.

This clonotype was counted many times. The chain joins TRBV7-8 to TRBJ1-6, with D maybe TRBD1 (6 bases). This CDR3 region has 15 residues. Trimming took off 2 bases at V and 5 bases at J, with 10 bases between the two ends. The V gene's germline CDR1 is SGHVS and CDR2 FQNEAQ. The CDR3 DNA reads as TGTGCCAGCAGCTTACAGGGGCTGGATAATTCACCCCTCCACTTT. It encodes CASSLQGLDNSPLHF.

In this sample, this clonotype turned up many times. The gene calls are TRBV6-1 and TRBJ1-6; 10 bases line up with TRBD1. The CDR3 runs to 16 residues. CDR1 is MNHNS and CDR2 is SASEGT in the germline V gene. V gave up 0 bases and J gave up 10 bases; unmatched junction bases: 6. The CDR3 spells CASSEAWDRGKSPLHF. In DNA, the CDR3 is TGTGCCAGCAGTGAAGCTTGGGACAGGGGAAAGTCACCCCTCCACTTT.

This clonotype was counted at least ten times. The genes are TRBV30 and TRBJ1-1; D remains unclear. The CDR3 sequence is 14 residues long. The germline gives CDR1 GTSNPN, CDR2 SVGIG (reference sequence). The V end was cut by 0 bases, the J end by 4 bases, with 12 bases between. DNA of the CDR3: TGTGCCTGGAGTGTAATCCCGGGTGTCACTGAAGCTTTCTTT. Translated, it gives CAWSVIPGVTEAFF.

This rearrangement joins TRBV12-3 or TRBV12-4 to TRBJ2-5; a weak D match, TRBD2 (5 bases). The CDR3 runs to 13 residues. Between the trimmed V and J ends, which lost 6 bases and 5 bases, there was a span of 13 bases. The DNA for the CDR3 is TGTGCCAGCAGCGAGGCGGGTGTGGAGACCCAGTACTTC. Translated: CASSEAGVETQYF.

At least ten counts were recorded for this clonotype. The J gene is TRBJ1-1, the V gene TRBV15; unclear D gene. This CDR3 is 15 amino acids long. Germline CDR1 LNHNV, CDR2 YYDKDF (reference sequence). The V and J ends lost 0 bases and 1 base respectively, with 9 bases between them. CDR3 in DNA: TGTGCCACCAGCAGAGATATTGGGGAGAACACTGAAGCTTTCTTT. This codes for CATSRDIGENTEAFF.

This clonotype was observed at least ten times. The junction shows a germline mismatch at one end, possibly a read error. The chain uses TRBV6-2 or TRBV6-3 and TRBJ2-7; 7 nucleotides match TRBD1. Germline V CDR1 and CDR2: MNHEY, SVGEGT. CDR3 size: 18 residues. The CDR3 loop reads CASCYSIGRQGIKDEQYF. Written as DNA, the CDR3 is TGTGCCAGCTGTTACTCCATTGGTAGACAGGGAATAAAGGACGAGCAGTACTTC.

This clonotype was seen at least ten times. The chain combines TRBV28 with TRBJ2-2, with TRBD2 matching over 8 bases. Germline lookup yields CDR1 MDHEN and CDR2 SYDVKM. After removal of 3 bases from V and 3 bases from J, the junction contained 9 bases not matched to a gene. The CDR3 runs 17 residues. The CDR3 here is CASSFLAGGWDTGELFF. CDR3 nucleotides: TGTGCCAGCAGTTTCCTAGCGGGTGGTTGGGACACCGGGGAGCTGTTTTTT.

This clonotype was seen ten or more times. This chain links TRBV20-1 with TRBJ2-4; D is uncertain. The CDR3 has 15 residues. The V gene's germline CDR1 is DFQATT and CDR2 SNEGSKA (reference sequence). V was shortened by 3 bases and J by 6 bases, with 18 bases between the two germline ends. CDR3 protein: CSASMAARSGNIQYF. The CDR3 nucleotides are TGCAGTGCTAGCATGGCAGCTAGATCGGGAAACATTCAGTACTTC.

In its sample, this clonotype was seen many times. The genes are TRBV20-1 and TRBJ1-5; D may be TRBD1 (5 bases). V was trimmed by 0 bases and J by 0 bases, leaving 18 bases between them. Per the germline V gene, CDR1 is DFQATT and CDR2 is SNEGSKA (reference sequence). The CDR3 loop spans 18 amino acids. As DNA, the CDR3 is TGCAGTGCTAGAGACCGGGGGTATATCCATTTTAGCAATCAGCCCCAGCATTTT. Its translation: CSARDRGYIHFSNQPQHF.

This clonotype was counted at least ten times. The genes are TRBV7-6 and TRBJ1-2, with 10 nucleotides matching TRBD1. The CDR3 has 14 residues. V dropped 5 bases and J dropped 8; count of bases not matched to a gene: 8. CDR1 is SGHVS and CDR2 is FNYEAQ in the germline V gene. The CDR3: CASSSGTGVEGYTF. The DNA for the CDR3 is TGTGCCAGCAGCAGCGGGACAGGGGTGGAAGGCTACACCTTC.

This clonotype was seen at least ten times. The chain combines TRBV20-1 with TRBJ1-1, with D possibly matching TRBD1 (5 bases). The germline gives CDR1 DFQATT, CDR2 SNEGSKA (reference sequence). Deletions cut 0 bases from V and 1 base from J, with 12 bases between. The CDR3 contains 15 residues. In DNA form, the CDR3 reads TGCAGTGCTAGAGATGGGGCCGGATCGAACACTGAAGCTTTCTTT. As protein: CSARDGAGSNTEAFF.